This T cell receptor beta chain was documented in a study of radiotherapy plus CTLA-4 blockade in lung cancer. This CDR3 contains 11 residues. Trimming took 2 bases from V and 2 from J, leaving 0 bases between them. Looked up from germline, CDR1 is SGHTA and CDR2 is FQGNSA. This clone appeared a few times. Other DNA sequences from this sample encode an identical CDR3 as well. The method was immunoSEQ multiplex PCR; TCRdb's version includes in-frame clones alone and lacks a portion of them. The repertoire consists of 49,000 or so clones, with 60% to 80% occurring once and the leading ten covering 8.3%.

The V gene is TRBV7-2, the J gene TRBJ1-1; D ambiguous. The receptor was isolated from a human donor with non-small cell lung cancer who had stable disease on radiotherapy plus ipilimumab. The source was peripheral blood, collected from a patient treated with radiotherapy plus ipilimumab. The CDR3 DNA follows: TGTGCCAGCAGCTTAAACACTGAAGCTTTCTTT. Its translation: CASSLNTEAFF.